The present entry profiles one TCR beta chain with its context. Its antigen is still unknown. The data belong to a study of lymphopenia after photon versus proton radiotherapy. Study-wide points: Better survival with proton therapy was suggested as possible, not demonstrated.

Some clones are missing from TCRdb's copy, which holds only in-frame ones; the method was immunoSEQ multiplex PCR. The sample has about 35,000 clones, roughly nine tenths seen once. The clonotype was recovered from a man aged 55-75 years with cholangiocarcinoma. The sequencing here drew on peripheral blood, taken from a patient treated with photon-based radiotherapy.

The CDR3 nucleotides read TGTGCCAGCAGTAGAACAGGGGACGCCAAAAACATTCAGTACTTC. Translated, it gives CASSRTGDAKNIQYF. The rearrangement uses TRBV28 and TRBJ2-4; 7 bases align to TRBD1. The V gene end was trimmed by 5 bases and the J gene end by 1 base; junction bases not matched to a gene: 5. Germline V gene data show CDR1 as MDHEN and CDR2 as SYDVKM. The CDR3 loop spans 15 amino acids.